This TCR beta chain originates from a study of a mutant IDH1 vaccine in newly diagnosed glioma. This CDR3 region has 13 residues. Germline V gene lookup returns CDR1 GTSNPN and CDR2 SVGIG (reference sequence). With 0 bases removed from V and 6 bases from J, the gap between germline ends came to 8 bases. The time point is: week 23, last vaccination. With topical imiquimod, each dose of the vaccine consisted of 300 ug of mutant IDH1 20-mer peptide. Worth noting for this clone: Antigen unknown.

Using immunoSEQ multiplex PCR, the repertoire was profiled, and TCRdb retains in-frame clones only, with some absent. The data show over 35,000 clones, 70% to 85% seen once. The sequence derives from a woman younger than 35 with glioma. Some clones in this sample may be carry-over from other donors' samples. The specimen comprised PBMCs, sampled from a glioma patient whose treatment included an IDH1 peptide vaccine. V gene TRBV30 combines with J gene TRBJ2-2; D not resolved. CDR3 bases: TGTGCCTGGAGTGTTCTCGTTGCCGGGGAGCTGTTTTTT. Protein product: CAWSVLVAGELFF.